The 24 T cell receptor beta chains below come from one sample, sequenced in a study of blood T cell repertoires in COVID-19. Sequenced by immunoSEQ multiplex PCR; TCRdb stores in-frame clones only, minus some. The sample has more than 250,000 clones, 86% seen once. Specimen: peripheral blood. The receptors come from a woman aged 50 to 60 with acute or convalescent COVID-19.

The chain carries TRBV7-8 and TRBJ1-2, with TRBD1 identical over 8 bases. V shed 5 bases and J 4 bases; nucleotides not matched to a gene: 6. The CDR3 totals 14 residues. From germline, CDR1 is SGHVS and CDR2 FQNEAQ. The CDR3: CASSARTGIYGYTF. The DNA for the CDR3 is TGTGCCAGCAGCGCTAGGACAGGGATCTATGGCTACACCTTC.

This clone was seen once. The chain couples TRBV18 to TRBJ1-6, with 10 bases fitting TRBD1. The CDR3 consists of 15 residues. The trim removed 6 bases at V and 5 bases at J, leaving 4 bases unmatched. Germline lookup yields CDR1 KGHSH and CDR2 LQKENI. The CDR3 protein is CASSRTGGDNSPLHF. The CDR3 DNA reads TGTGCCAGCTCCCGGACAGGGGGGGATAATTCACCCCTCCACTTT.

Turning to this clone: Other DNA sequences in this specimen translate into the identical CDR3. The V and J genes are TRBV11-2 and TRBJ2-7; D possibly corresponds to TRBD1 (6 bases). The V gene lost 1 base and the J gene lost 3 bases, with 7 bases spanning the gap. Germline V gene data show CDR1 as SGHAT and CDR2 as FQNNGV. The CDR3 length is 13 residues. Written as DNA, the CDR3 is TGTGCCAGCAGCTTAGGACAGGTCTACGAGCAGTACTTC. Protein: CASSLGQVYEQYF.

The chain employs TRBV5-1 and TRBJ1-3; D call uncertain. Germline V gives CDR1 SGHRS, CDR2 YFSETQ. V lost 0 bases to trimming and J lost 0 bases, with 10 bases between them. The CDR3 sequence is 16 residues long. CDR3 sequence (DNA): TGCGCCAGCAGCTTGGAGAGGGCAATCTCTGGAAACACCATATATTTT. This gives the protein CASSLERAISGNTIYF.

The chain recombines TRBV5-6 with TRBJ2-2, with D perhaps TRBD1 (5 bases). Between the trimmed V and J ends, which lost 0 bases and 1 base, there was a span of 7 bases. In germline, CDR1 is SGHDT, CDR2 YYEEEE. This CDR3 has 15 residues. The chain's CDR3 is CASSLGQGNTGELFF. The CDR3 DNA is TGTGCCAGCAGCTTGGGGCAGGGGAACACCGGGGAGCTGTTTTTT. The complete variable domain, with remaining parts taken from reference TRBV5-6 and TRBJ2-2, reads DAGVTQSPTHLIKTRGQQVTLRCSPKSGHDTVSWYQQALGQGPQFIFQYYEEEERQRGNFPDRFSGHQFPNYSSELNVNALLLGDSALYLCASSLGQGNTGELFFGEGSRLTVL.

The CDR3 nucleotides read TGTGCCAGCAGCTCCCTAGCGGGAGTCAGCGAGCAGTACTTC. Translated: CASSSLAGVSEQYF. The rearrangement links TRBV6-1 to TRBJ2-7, with 10 bases matching TRBD2. Germline-derived CDR1 and CDR2 are MNHNS and SASEGT. CDR3 size: 14 residues. J lost 6 bases, V lost 6 bases, and 8 bases had no gene match.

The J gene is TRBJ1-1, the V gene TRBV4-1, with 10 bases identical to TRBD1. The V gene's germline CDR1 is MGHRA and CDR2 YSYEKL. J gave up 5 bases and V 1 base, and 13 bases lay outside the gene matches. This CDR3 comprises 18 residues. The CDR3 bases are TGCGCCAGCAGCCAAGGGGTGGTTCTGGACAGGGGGGGAACTGAAGCTTTCTTT. This encodes CASSQGVVLDRGGTEAFF.

The rearrangement joins TRBV9 to TRBJ2-7, with D possibly TRBD2 on 6 matching bases. The germline V gene has CDR1 SGDLS and CDR2 YYNGEE. Between the trimmed V and J ends, which lost 2 bases and 5 bases, there was a span of 11 bases. The CDR3 has 13 amino acids. CDR3 nucleotide sequence: TGTGCCAGCAGCGTGGGACTCCGGAACGAGCAGTACTTC. As protein: CASSVGLRNEQYF.

This clone has only a few counts. The chain uses TRBV7-2 and TRBJ2-7; D is ambiguous. Trimming pared 4 bases from V and 10 bases from J, leaving 14 bases between. There are 12 residues in the CDR3. Germline V gene lookup returns CDR1 SGHTA and CDR2 FQGNSA. The chain's CDR3 is CASSSTDRVQYF. CDR3 coding DNA: TGTGCCAGCAGCTCTACTGACCGGGTTCAGTACTTC.

The genes are TRBV6-1 and TRBJ2-7; 8 bases align to TRBD1. Germline assignment: CDR1 MNHNS and CDR2 SASEGT. Trimming at V came to 5 bases and at J to 5 bases, leaving 8 bases not matched to a gene. CDR3 length: 14 amino acids. The CDR3 bases are TGTGCCAGCAGTATACCGGGACAGGTAGACGAGCAGTACTTC. Translated: CASSIPGQVDEQYF.

A single count supports this clone. This rearrangement joins TRBV6-4 to TRBJ1-1; D gene ambiguous. CDR3 length: 13 amino acids. V lost 2 bases and J 2 bases, leaving 6 bases between the germline ends. Germline V gene data show CDR1 as MRHNA and CDR2 as SNTAGT. Here the CDR3 reads CASSDELNTEAFF. CDR3 DNA: TGTGCCAGCAGTGACGAGCTAAACACTGAAGCTTTCTTT.

The V and J genes are TRBV7-2 and TRBJ1-1; 9 nucleotides line up with TRBD1. There are 15 residues in the CDR3. CDR1 is SGHTA and CDR2 is FQGNSA in the germline V gene. J lost 0 bases, V lost 7 bases, and 6 bases had no gene match. For the CDR3, the DNA is TGTGCCAGCACTAGACAGGGGGGCCTGAACACTGAAGCTTTCTTT. Translation gives CASTRQGGLNTEAFF.

This clone appeared a few times. The rearrangement uses TRBV5-1 and TRBJ2-5; 7 bases agree with TRBD1. The CDR3 length is 14 residues. Per germline, CDR1 SGHRS and CDR2 YFSETQ. After removal of 2 bases from V and 5 bases from J, the junction contained 6 bases not matched to a gene. CDR3: CASSFLGQPETQYF. CDR3 nucleotides: TGCGCCAGCAGCTTTTTGGGACAGCCCGAGACCCAGTACTTC.

The genes are TRBV10-3 and TRBJ2-1, with TRBD1 matching over 8 bases. With V trimmed by 4 bases and J by 8 bases, 4 bases remained unmatched. The CDR3 runs 13 residues. Per germline, CDR1 ENHRY and CDR2 SYGVKD. CDR3 bases: TGTGCCATCAGTGCGGCAGGGGGCTATGAGCAGTTCTTC. Protein: CAISAAGGYEQFF.

This chain connects TRBV18 to TRBJ2-5, with 15 bases matching TRBD2. The V gene's germline CDR1 is KGHSH and CDR2 LQKENI. Losses at the gene ends were 6 bases for V and 4 bases for J; bases not matched to a gene: 6. The CDR3 consists of 16 residues. This chain's CDR3 is CASSLGTSGRRETQYF. The DNA for the CDR3 is TGTGCCAGCTCCCTGGGGACTAGCGGGAGGAGAGAGACCCAGTACTTC.

This clone showed up just once. The V and J genes are TRBV30 and TRBJ2-1; 7 bases align to TRBD2. Germline CDR1 is GTSNPN and CDR2 is SVGIG (reference sequence). V was pared by 0 bases and J by 13 bases, with 9 bases of the junction left unmatched. This CDR3 has 13 residues. CDR3 residues: CAWSVPAGVSQFF. In DNA form, the CDR3 reads TGTGCCTGGAGTGTTCCGGCGGGAGTGAGTCAGTTCTTC.

The chain couples TRBV6-5 to TRBJ2-2; TRBD2 matches at 7 bases. The CDR3 loop spans 15 amino acids. Trimming cost V 4 bases and J 2 bases; bases outside gene matches: 4. The germline V gene has CDR1 MNHEY and CDR2 SVGAGI. CDR3 sequence reads: CASSWEGGNTGELFF. CDR3 DNA sequence: TGTGCCAGCAGTTGGGAGGGAGGAAACACCGGGGAGCTGTTTTTT.

The count of this clone is one. The chain combines TRBV6-5 with TRBJ2-5, with unresolved D. V was pared by 5 bases and J by 1 base, with 8 bases between. Germline CDR1 and CDR2: MNHEY and SVGAGI. The CDR3 has 13 amino acids. The CDR3 DNA reads as TGTGCCAGCAGTCGGGTGATCCAAGAGACCCAGTACTTC. This encodes CASSRVIQETQYF.

V usage is TRBV5-1 and J usage is TRBJ1-2; 7 bases map to TRBD1. The CDR3 has 16 residues. V dropped 3 bases and J dropped 0; count of bases not matched to a gene: 8. Per germline, CDR1 SGHRS and CDR2 YFSETQ. The CDR3 here is CASSSPYRGPNYGYTF. In nucleotides, the CDR3 is TGCGCCAGCAGCTCCCCCTACAGGGGCCCTAACTATGGCTACACCTTC.

The V and J genes are TRBV28 and TRBJ1-4; D unclear. This CDR3 has 12 amino acids. Trimming pared 4 bases from V and 8 bases from J, leaving 8 bases between. The germline V gene encodes CDR1 MDHEN and CDR2 SYDVKM. The CDR3 sequence: CASSSNWEKLFF. The CDR3 DNA is TGTGCCAGCAGTTCCAACTGGGAAAAACTGTTTTTT.

This chain uses TRBV5-1 with TRBJ1-6, with 7 bases lining up with TRBD1. The CDR3 is 15 residues long. From germline, CDR1 is SGHRS and CDR2 YFSETQ. J lost 5 bases, V lost 2 bases, and 4 bases had no gene match. The CDR3 bases are TGCGCCAGCAGCTTAGGAACAGGGGATAATTCACCCCTCCACTTT. Protein: CASSLGTGDNSPLHF.

The chain carries TRBV18 and TRBJ1-3, with TRBD1 as a possible D gene (5 bases). The CDR3 contains 16 residues. Germline lookup yields CDR1 KGHSH and CDR2 LQKENI. The germline V and J ends were trimmed by 3 bases and 0 bases, with 12 bases remaining between them. The CDR3 region is CASSPNQGSSGNTIYF. In nucleotides, the CDR3 is TGTGCCAGCTCACCCAATCAGGGTAGCTCTGGAAACACCATATATTTT.

The V call is TRBV19, the J call TRBJ2-7; weak D call: TRBD1 (7 bases). Germline V gene sequence: CDR1 LNHDA, CDR2 SQIVND (reference sequence). The CDR3 length is 12 residues. The V end lost 4 bases, the J end lost 9 bases, and 13 bases lay between the germline ends. The CDR3 nucleotides read TGTGCCAGTAGTAAGGGGGCCGGGGGGCAGTACTTC. Its translation: CASSKGAGGQYF. The complete variable domain, with remaining parts taken from reference TRBV19 and TRBJ2-7, reads DGGITQSPKYLFRKEGQNVTLSCEQNLNHDAMYWYRQDPGQGLRLIYYSQIVNDFQKGDIAEGYSVSREKKESFPLTVTSAQKNPTAFYLCASSKGAGGQYFGPGTRLTVT.

The J gene is TRBJ1-4, the V gene TRBV19; 7 nucleotides align to TRBD1. V lost 5 bases and J lost 8; bases outside the gene matches: 8. The length of the CDR3 is 14 residues. CDR1 is LNHDA and CDR2 is SQIVND in the germline V gene (reference sequence). The CDR3 DNA reads as TGTGCCAGTAGTCCCAACAGGGGTGGAGAAAAACTGTTTTTT. Translated, it gives CASSPNRGGEKLFF.